This T cell receptor beta chain comes out of a study of shared clonotypes between healthy human individuals. Germline V lookup: CDR1 SGHNT, CDR2 YENEEA. The CDR3 has 14 amino acids. V was trimmed by 6 bases and J by 4 bases, leaving 12 bases between them. The assay used deep level. Clones were read by immunoSEQ multiplex PCR, and TCRdb kept only the in-frame ones, dropping some. The sample includes a few hundred thousand clones, around three quarters seen only once; the top ten take around 13%. The sequencing input was PBMCs. The genes are TRBV11-3 and TRBJ2-2; weak D call: TRBD2 (6 bases). The origin of this receptor is a woman in her thirties or forties in good health. Some clones in this sample may be carry-over from other donors' samples. CDR3 coding DNA: TGTGCCAGCAGAGGAGGGGTTCCCACCGGGGAGCTGTTTTTT. This codes for CASRGGVPTGELFF.